The 20 T cell receptor beta chains below come from one sample, sequenced in a study of shared clonotypes between healthy human individuals. TCRdb keeps only in-frame clones here, not all; method: immunoSEQ multiplex PCR. This sample carries 2 million to 2.5 million clones, about 94% of them seen once, and the ten largest clones take approximately 0.13%. The sequenced sample consisted of naive CD4+ T cells sorted from blood. Subset defined: CD45RA+ positively selected. Source of these receptors: a man between 18 and 35 years old in good health.

This clone was recorded only once. This rearrangement joins TRBV19 to TRBJ2-7, with a tentative D call TRBD2 (5 bases). CDR1 LNHDA and CDR2 SQIVND come from the germline V gene (reference sequence). The length of the CDR3 is 13 residues. Trimming cost V 5 bases and J 3 bases, with 11 bases left between them. CDR3 region: CASSLQLDYEQYF. The CDR3 nucleotides are TGTGCCAGTAGTTTACAACTAGACTACGAGCAGTACTTC.

V usage is TRBV28 and J usage is TRBJ1-3, with TRBD1 identical over 7 bases. Germline lookup yields CDR1 MDHEN and CDR2 SYDVKM. Unmatched junction bases numbered 2, after V lost 6 bases and J lost 0 bases. The CDR3 loop spans 14 amino acids. CDR3: CASRAGGSGNTIYF. The CDR3 coding sequence is TGTGCCAGCAGGGCAGGGGGCTCTGGAAACACCATATATTTT.

This chain joins TRBV6-1 and TRBJ2-1; TRBD1 is a possible D gene (8 bases). Germline CDR1 is MNHNS and CDR2 is SASEGT. The CDR3 has 15 residues. The ends were cut back, 10 bases at V and 8 bases at J, with 24 bases in the middle. This chain's CDR3 is CAIATGGVGHDEQFF. CDR3 DNA sequence: TGTGCCATCGCTACAGGGGGGGTAGGGCACGATGAGCAGTTCTTC.

CDR3 protein: CASSFDRSYEQYF. CDR3 coding DNA: TGTGCCAGCAGCTTTGACAGATCCTACGAGCAGTACTTC. J is TRBJ2-7 and V is TRBV5-4; the D gene is possibly TRBD1 (5 bases). Germline assignment: CDR1 SGHNT and CDR2 YYREEE (reference sequence). There are 13 residues in the CDR3. V was shortened by 2 bases and J by 1 base, with 7 bases between the two germline ends.

The V gene is TRBV27, the J gene TRBJ1-6; tentative D call: TRBD1 (6 bases). The germline gives CDR1 MNHEY, CDR2 SMNVEV (reference sequence). The CDR3 runs to 14 residues. Trimming pared 6 bases from V and 7 bases from J, leaving 13 bases between. The CDR3 DNA is TGTGCCAGCAGACGACAGGAGGGAAATTCACCCCTCCACTTT. Protein: CASRRQEGNSPLHF.

This chain's CDR3 is CASSLYISGAYEQYF. CDR3 in DNA: TGCGCCAGCAGCCTCTATATTAGCGGGGCCTACGAGCAGTACTTC. The V and J genes are TRBV4-3 and TRBJ2-7; 8 bases are a match to TRBD2. CDR1 is LGHNA and CDR2 is YSLEER in the germline V gene. The V segment lost 4 bases and the J segment 2 bases; nucleotides outside the gene matches: 7. The length of the CDR3 is 15 residues.

The chain uses TRBV6-1 and TRBJ2-2; tentative D call: TRBD1 (5 bases). The V and J ends lost 3 bases and 1 base respectively, with 6 bases between them. CDR3 length: 14 amino acids. Germline V lookup: CDR1 MNHNS, CDR2 SASEGT. The CDR3 spells CASSDGQNTGELFF. The CDR3 DNA sequence: TGTGCCAGCAGTGACGGACAGAACACCGGGGAGCTGTTTTTT.

The rearrangement joins TRBV6-5 to TRBJ2-4; TRBD1 aligns across 8 bases. This CDR3 is built from 14 residues. The V gene end was trimmed by 6 bases and the J gene end by 8 bases; junction bases not matched to a gene: 9. Germline-derived CDR1 and CDR2 are MNHEY and SVGAGI. CDR3: CASSEGTGPYIQYF. CDR3 DNA sequence: TGTGCCAGCAGCGAGGGGACAGGTCCTTACATTCAGTACTTC.

The chain is built from TRBV30 and TRBJ1-2; a possible D gene is TRBD1 (6 bases). The CDR3 consists of 14 residues. Trimming left V 0 bases short and J 8 bases short, with 16 bases between. Germline lookup yields CDR1 GTSNPN and CDR2 SVGIG (reference sequence). The DNA of the CDR3 is TGTGCCTGGAGTGTAAATATGGGGGCGCGAGGCTACACCTTC. It is translated as CAWSVNMGARGYTF.

Points on this clone: Other nucleotide sequences from this sample produce the same CDR3. The chain carries TRBV30 and TRBJ2-7; D unclear. V lost 0 bases, J lost 6 bases, and 9 bases lay in between. The germline gives CDR1 GTSNPN, CDR2 SVGIG (reference sequence). The CDR3 consists of 12 residues. The CDR3 loop reads CAWSVHRGEQYF. The CDR3, as DNA: TGTGCCTGGAGTGTACATCGCGGCGAGCAGTACTTC.

V and J are TRBV7-2 and TRBJ2-5, with 7 bases lining up with TRBD2. V shed 1 base and J 4 bases; nucleotides not matched to a gene: 12. CDR3 length equals 17 residues. Per the germline V gene, CDR1 is SGHTA and CDR2 is FQGNSA. The CDR3 coding sequence is TGTGCCAGCAGCTTAGTAGCCATTCTGGGGAGGGGAGAGACCCAGTACTTC. As protein: CASSLVAILGRGETQYF.

For the CDR3, the DNA is TGTGCCAGCAACAAGAGGGGGTTTGAGTCCTACGAGCAGTACTTC. Its protein is CASNKRGFESYEQYF. This chain connects TRBV6-5 to TRBJ2-7; a possible D gene is TRBD1 (6 bases). Germline CDR1 is MNHEY and CDR2 is SVGAGI. The CDR3 loop spans 15 amino acids. Trimming took 7 bases from V and 1 from J, leaving 17 bases between them.

This clone was counted a few times. The rearrangement joins TRBV7-6 to TRBJ1-5, with D perhaps TRBD1 (6 bases). V lost 5 bases to trimming and J lost 12 bases, with 11 bases between them. The CDR3 is made up of 11 amino acids. Germline CDR1 is SGHVS and CDR2 is FNYEAQ. The DNA for the CDR3 is TGTGCCAGCAGCACAGGACAGTTCCAGCATTTT. Translated: CASSTGQFQHF.

The V and J genes are TRBV21-1 and TRBJ1-1; the tabulated D call, TRBD1, remains unverified against the DNA. TRBV21-1 corresponds to a pseudogene. This CDR3 contains 17 residues. CDR3 nucleotides: TGTGCCAGCAGCAAAGGGAGAGCAGGGGGCTGGAACACTGAAGCTTTCTTT. As protein: CASSKGRAGGWNTEAFF.

As to this clone: The sample has other DNA sequences that encode this CDR3 too. J is TRBJ2-5 and V is TRBV6-1, with TRBD1 identical over 8 bases. The V gene's germline CDR1 is MNHNS and CDR2 SASEGT. The CDR3 spans 14 residues. V was pared by 4 bases and J by 2 bases, with 3 bases of the junction left unmatched. The CDR3 loop is CASSGQGRQETQYF. The CDR3 coding sequence is TGTGCCAGCAGTGGACAGGGGCGGCAAGAGACCCAGTACTTC.

The sample holds one count of this clone. Other DNA variants within this sample encode the same CDR3. CDR3 DNA sequence: TGTGCCTGGAGTGTGGGGGGGTCGACCTACGAGCAGTACTTC. Encoded protein: CAWSVGGSTYEQYF. The chain links TRBV30 to TRBJ2-7; TRBD2 matches 7 bases. The CDR3 consists of 14 residues. Germline CDR1 and CDR2: GTSNPN and SVGIG (reference sequence). The J segment lost 2 bases and the V segment lost 0 bases, leaving 4 bases of the junction unmatched. The variable domain in full, with the rest retrieved from reference TRBV30 and TRBJ2-7, is SQTIHQWPATLVQPVGSPLSLECTVEGTSNPNLYWYRQAAGRGLQLLFYSVGIGQISSEVPQNLSASRPQDRQFILSSKKLLLSDSGFYLCAWSVGGSTYEQYFGPGTRLTVT.

A note on this clone: The sample holds other DNA sequences that translate to the same CDR3. V and J are TRBV5-1 and TRBJ1-1; D may be TRBD1 (6 bases). Germline V gene sequence: CDR1 SGHRS, CDR2 YFSETQ. This CDR3 comprises 15 residues. V was shortened by 0 bases and J by 4 bases, with 13 bases between the two germline ends. This chain's CDR3 is CASSLAWGAGTEAFF. CDR3 coding DNA: TGCGCCAGCAGCTTGGCCTGGGGGGCCGGCACTGAAGCTTTCTTT.

The chain has TRBV18 and TRBJ2-6, with unresolved D. V was pared by 2 bases and J by 2 bases, with 4 bases between. The CDR3 runs 14 residues. Per the germline V gene, CDR1 is KGHSH and CDR2 is LQKENI. CDR3 bases: TGTGCCAGCTCACCAAATCCTGGGGCCAACGTCCTGACTTTC. Translation: CASSPNPGANVLTF.

The chain has TRBV5-6 and TRBJ2-1; D unresolved. With 1 base removed from V and 0 bases from J, the gap between germline ends came to 5 bases. CDR1 and CDR2 (germline): SGHDT, YYEEEE. This CDR3 has 14 amino acids. The CDR3 region is CASSLLGSYNEQFF. The CDR3, as DNA: TGTGCCAGCAGCTTGTTAGGCTCCTACAATGAGCAGTTCTTC.

The V call is TRBV5-6, the J call TRBJ1-4; unclear D gene. The CDR3 totals 15 residues. V lost 0 bases and J 4 bases, leaving 10 bases between the germline ends. Germline V gene data show CDR1 as SGHDT and CDR2 as YYEEEE. The CDR3 loop reads CASSLVGQGNEKLFF. The CDR3 DNA sequence: TGTGCCAGCAGCTTGGTAGGGCAAGGTAATGAAAAACTGTTTTTT.